The 15 T cell receptor beta chains given below trace back to one sample, sequenced in a study of read filtering for tumor transcriptome and immune sequencing. The library was built from about 0.4 ug RNA with molecular barcoded adaptors for alpha/delta and beta/gamma chains. TCRdb reanalysed the reads using MiXCR and keeps one entry per CDR3 protein. The repertoire holds approximately 9,800 distinct CDR3 sequences, with approximately 15% as singletons. The sequenced sample consisted of a population of CD138-negative cells sorted from bone marrow. The receptors were sampled from a donor aged 40 or over with multiple myeloma.

This clonotype was detected only a few times. A much larger clone differs from this one at a single base, so this may be a read error. The gene calls are TRBV6-1 and TRBJ1-3; D uncertain. Germline CDR1 reads MNHNS; CDR2 reads SASEGT. The length of the CDR3 is 19 residues. CDR3 nucleotide sequence: TGTGCCAGCAGCGGCCGACCTTGGATGAGCCCCCAGTCGGGAAACGCCATATATTTT. Translated, it gives CASSGRPWMSPQSGNAIYF.

In its sample, this clonotype is medium-sized. The chain is built from TRBV19 and TRBJ2-1; 7 nucleotides match TRBD2. V was clipped by 4 bases and J by 4 bases; unmatched bases: 1. This CDR3 comprises 13 residues. CDR1 is LNHDA and CDR2 is SQIVND in the germline V gene (reference sequence). The CDR3 is CASSTGLYNEQFF. CDR3 sequence (DNA): TGTGCCAGTAGTACGGGACTATACAATGAGCAGTTCTTC.

For this clonotype: Relative to the germline gene, one junction end is altered; a read error may explain this. The chain carries TRBV28 and TRBJ1-4; no clear D. The CDR3 covers 15 residues. Looked up from germline, CDR1 is MDHEN and CDR2 is SYDVKM. The CDR3 here is CASSLEDGVNEKRLF. In nucleotides, the CDR3 is TGTGCCAGCAGTTTGGAGGACGGAGTTAATGAAAAACGGCTTTTT.

This clonotype came up many times. The chain is built from TRBV2 and TRBJ2-7, with D perhaps matching TRBD1 or TRBD2 (6 bases each). V gave up 8 bases and J gave up 2 bases, with 22 bases separating them. The germline V gene encodes CDR1 SNHLY and CDR2 FYNNEI. The CDR3 covers 16 residues. In nucleotides, the CDR3 is TGTGCCAGCGGAAGACAAGGGGGGCATTACACCTACGAGCAGTACTTC. Amino acids: CASGRQGGHYTYEQYF.

The table lists this clonotype with a count of one. A read error may account for a junction end that differs from germline. DNA of the CDR3: TGTGCCAGTAGCCAAGGTCTAGAGGGGGCAGAGACCCAGTACTTC. Translating gives CASSQGLEGAETQYF. V gene TRBV4-2 combines with J gene TRBJ2-5, with 7 bases matching TRBD1. Germline V gene data show CDR1 as LGHNA and CDR2 as YNFKEQ. The CDR3 has 15 amino acids.

Details on this clonotype: A read error is likely, as this CDR3 ends without the conserved phenylalanine or tryptophan. V usage is TRBV15 and J usage is TRBJ2-3; 7 bases line up with TRBD2. V shed 9 bases and J 6 bases; nucleotides not matched to a gene: 18. From germline, CDR1 is LNHNV and CDR2 YYDKDF (reference sequence). The CDR3 consists of 16 residues. The CDR3: CATLDGGRGGADTQYL. Here the CDR3 DNA reads TGTGCCACGCTGGACGGAGGGAGGGGCGGTGCGGATACGCAGTATTTA.

The V gene is TRBV29-1, the J gene TRBJ2-3; D may match TRBD1 or TRBD2 (5 bases each). Trimming removed 1 base at V and 0 bases at J, with 8 bases between. This CDR3 is built from 14 residues. Germline V gives CDR1 SQVTM, CDR2 ANQGSEA. The CDR3 region has the DNA TGCAGCGTTGAAGGCCGGGACAGCACAGATACGCAGTATTTT. Translation gives CSVEGRDSTDTQYF.

This clonotype was detected only a few times. V and J are TRBV24-1 and TRBJ2-2, with a weak D call TRBD1 (7 bases). The CDR3 covers 13 residues. Germline-derived CDR1 and CDR2 are KGHDR and SFDVKD. V shed 8 bases and J shed 7 bases, with 13 bases lying between them. Written as DNA, the CDR3 is TGTGCCACCAACAGGGGAGGTAGCGGGGAGCTGTTTTTT. Translating it yields CATNRGGSGELFF.

This clonotype was recorded many times. The chain carries TRBV7-2 and TRBJ2-3; D not certain. The CDR3 extends over 16 amino acids. The V and J ends lost 0 bases and 1 base respectively, with 11 bases between them. Germline loops: CDR1 SGHTA, CDR2 FQGNSA. The CDR3 loop reads CASSLAGLSGTDTQYF. The CDR3, as DNA: TGTGCCAGCAGCTTAGCGGGTCTTTCGGGCACAGATACGCAGTATTTT.

In its sample, this clonotype was seen once. Since a far larger clone is one base different, this is likely a read error. V gene TRBV11-1 combines with J gene TRBJ2-1; D not resolved. The CDR3 covers 13 residues. Germline-derived CDR1 and CDR2 are SGHAT and FQDESV (reference sequence). DNA of the CDR3: TGTGCCAGCAGCTGGCAGTCATACAATGAGCAGTCCTTC. Translated, it gives CASSWQSYNEQSF.

This clonotype was observed many times. The chain carries TRBV21-1 and TRBJ1-5. TRBV21-1 is an annotated pseudogene. This CDR3 is built from 10 residues. CDR3 sequence reads: CASSYSPQHF. In DNA, the CDR3 is TGTGCCAGCAGCTACTCGCCCCAGCATTTT.

By frequency in the sample, this clonotype is medium-sized (0.01 to 0.1%). The chain joins TRBV20-1 to TRBJ2-1, with TRBD2 identical over 10 bases. The J segment lost 2 bases and the V segment lost 0 bases, leaving 7 bases of the junction unmatched. CDR1 and CDR2 from the germline V gene are DFQATT and SNEGSKA (reference sequence). This CDR3 is 17 amino acids long. For the CDR3, the DNA is TGCAGTGCTAGAGATCCGTCTAGCGGGGGCCCCTACAATGAGCAGTTCTTC. Its protein product is CSARDPSSGGPYNEQFF.

In its sample, this clonotype is medium-sized. The V and J genes are TRBV11-2 and TRBJ2-1; 10 bases match TRBD2. This CDR3 contains 18 residues. Germline trimming cut 3 bases from V and 3 bases from J; bases unmatched to any gene: 11. Germline loops: CDR1 SGHAT, CDR2 FQNNGV. The CDR3 here is CASSFRLAGVRGYNEQFF. Here the CDR3 DNA reads TGTGCCAGCAGCTTTAGGCTAGCGGGAGTACGCGGCTACAATGAGCAGTTCTTC.

Of note for this clonotype: Being one base from a much bigger clone, this may be a read error. The chain carries TRBV7-9 and TRBJ2-3; D is uncertain. Germline CDR1 reads SEHNR; CDR2 reads FQNEAQ (reference sequence). V lost 3 bases and J lost 3, with 13 bases in between. This CDR3 is built from 15 residues. The CDR3 coding sequence is TGTGCCAGCAGCTTTCCGACTCGCGGAACAGATACGCAGTATTTT. It specifies CASSFPTRGTDTQYF.

Concerning this clonotype itself: Since a far larger clone is one base different, this is likely a read error. This chain links TRBV6-8 with TRBJ2-1; 12 bases align to TRBD2. CDR1 is MNHGY and CDR2 is SAAAGT in the germline V gene. CDR3 length: 16 residues. CDR3 sequence (DNA): TGTGCCGGCAGTCCGCACGCTAGCGGGGGGGCTTATGAGCAGTTCTTC. Amino acids: CAGSPHASGGAYEQFF.